The 26 T cell receptor beta chains listed next were all sequenced from one sample in a study of cytomegalovirus exposure and HLA in healthy donors. Vbeta (60) and Jbeta (13) primers were used in the PCR. Here immunoSEQ multiplex PCR was the method, and the copy in TCRdb shows in-frame clones only, minus some. The data show under 150,000 clones, with 68% seen just once and about 4.7% held by the top ten. Specimen: PBMCs. The source of these receptors is a man aged 60 to 69 in good health and CMV-seronegative.

This chain joins TRBV30 and TRBJ1-1, with D tentatively TRBD1 (5 bases). The V gene lost 2 bases and the J gene lost 5 bases, with 12 bases spanning the gap. CDR3 length: 13 residues. Per the germline V gene, CDR1 is GTSNPN and CDR2 is SVGIG (reference sequence). CDR3 protein: CAWSRGVWTEAFF. The CDR3 nucleotides read TGTGCCTGGAGTAGGGGTGTTTGGACTGAAGCTTTCTTT.

This sequence joins TRBV28 and TRBJ1-4, with D possibly matching TRBD1 (6 bases). The ends were cut back, 7 bases at V and 7 bases at J, with 16 bases in the middle. The CDR3 is made up of 14 amino acids. Germline V lookup: CDR1 MDHEN, CDR2 SYDVKM. In DNA form, the CDR3 reads TGTGCCAGCAACGAACAGGGTCTAGGTGAAAAACTGTTTTTT. Its translation is CASNEQGLGEKLFF.

This chain connects TRBV7-9 to TRBJ1-1; perhaps TRBD1 as D (5 bases). Germline CDR1 reads SEHNR; CDR2 reads FQNEAQ (reference sequence). Trimming stripped 0 bases from V and 6 bases from J, with 17 bases between. The CDR3 totals 16 residues. DNA for the CDR3: TGTGCCAGCAGCTTAGCTGGGGTTATTGACAGCCCTGAAGCTTTCTTT. It codes for CASSLAGVIDSPEAFF.

The chain couples TRBV28 to TRBJ1-5, with a weak D call TRBD1 (5 bases). Germline V lookup: CDR1 MDHEN, CDR2 SYDVKM. Trimming removed 8 bases from V and 0 bases from J, with 14 bases in between. The CDR3 consists of 15 residues. CDR3 sequence (DNA): TGTGCCAGCGGTCCCATACAGGATAGCAATCAGCCCCAGCATTTT. Its translation: CASGPIQDSNQPQHF. The complete variable domain, with remaining parts taken from reference TRBV28 and TRBJ1-5, reads DVKVTQSSRYLVKRTGEKVFLECVQDMDHENMFWYRQDPGLGLRLIYFSYDVKMKEKGDIPEGYSVSREKKERFSLILESASTNQTSMYLCASGPIQDSNQPQHFGDGTRLSIL.

J is TRBJ1-5 and V is TRBV2; the D gene is possibly TRBD1 (5 bases). From germline, CDR1 is SNHLY and CDR2 FYNNEI. V lost 7 bases and J 6 bases, leaving 19 bases between the germline ends. This CDR3 region has 15 residues. CDR3 bases: TGTGCCAGCAACGTGGAGGGACGCAGGGCTCAGCCCCAGCATTTT. Amino acids: CASNVEGRRAQPQHF.

In this sample, this clone turned up a few times. CDR3: CASSRTSGSSYINEQFF. The DNA of the CDR3 is TGTGCCAGCAGTCGAACTAGCGGGAGTTCATATATCAATGAGCAGTTCTTC. The V gene is TRBV27, the J gene TRBJ2-1; 11 bases are a match to TRBD2. The CDR3 totals 17 residues. Germline V CDR1 and CDR2: MNHEY, SMNVEV (reference sequence). V lost 5 bases to trimming and J lost 6 bases; unmatched junction nucleotides: 12.

This clone showed up just once. J is TRBJ1-1 and V is TRBV4-3, with D maybe TRBD1 (5 bases). The CDR3 has 16 residues. Trimming stripped 4 bases from V and 6 bases from J, with 21 bases between. Germline-derived CDR1 and CDR2 are LGHNA and YSLEER. In DNA form, the CDR3 reads TGCGCCAGCAGCCCCACGTACGGGGGTAACTTGGCTGAAGCTTTCTTT. Its translation: CASSPTYGGNLAEAFF.

The J gene is TRBJ1-5, the V gene TRBV11-2, with D possibly matching TRBD1 (5 bases). The CDR3 runs to 13 residues. The germline CDR1 and CDR2 sequences are SGHAT and FQNNGV. Trimming took 5 bases from V and 4 from J, leaving 9 bases between them. CDR3 sequence reads: CASSQGMNQPQHF. The CDR3 DNA is TGTGCCAGCAGCCAGGGCATGAATCAGCCCCAGCATTTT.

The rearrangement joins TRBV5-4 to TRBJ1-3; 9 bases align to TRBD1. The V gene's germline CDR1 is SGHNT and CDR2 YYREEE (reference sequence). CDR3 length: 15 amino acids. With V trimmed by 0 bases and J by 4 bases, 2 bases remained unmatched. CDR3 sequence: CASSLGTGEGNTIYF. The CDR3 nucleotides are TGTGCCAGCAGCTTGGGGACAGGGGAAGGAAACACCATATATTTT.

V and J are TRBV5-5 and TRBJ1-1, with TRBD1 as a possible D gene (5 bases). V was pared by 0 bases and J by 3 bases, with 12 bases between. Germline CDR1 SGHKS, CDR2 YYEKEE (reference sequence). This CDR3 is 15 amino acids long. CDR3 in amino acids: CASSLAQGKDTEAFF. The CDR3 DNA is TGTGCCAGCAGCTTGGCTCAGGGCAAGGACACTGAAGCTTTCTTT.

The chain joins TRBV28 to TRBJ1-3; D unresolved. The CDR3 sequence is 15 residues long. Germline V CDR1 and CDR2: MDHEN, SYDVKM. V lost 3 bases, J lost 2 bases, and 11 bases lay in between. The CDR3 nucleotides read TGTGCCAGCAGTTTTAAAAGCAGGCCTGGAAACACCATATATTTT. Translated, it gives CASSFKSRPGNTIYF.

The chain uses TRBV27 and TRBJ1-1, with TRBD1 matching over 7 bases. CDR3 size: 13 residues. Unmatched junction bases numbered 7, after V lost 7 bases and J lost 5 bases. Germline values: CDR1 MNHEY, CDR2 SMNVEV (reference sequence). The CDR3: CASIEQGRTEAFF. The CDR3 region has the DNA TGTGCCAGCATCGAACAGGGGAGGACTGAAGCTTTCTTT.

The gene calls are TRBV5-5 and TRBJ2-3; 9 positions agree with TRBD1. The CDR3 is 16 amino acids. CDR1 SGHKS and CDR2 YYEKEE come from the germline V gene (reference sequence). V gave up 4 bases and J gave up 0 bases; unmatched junction bases: 6. This chain's CDR3 is CASSQDRGHSTDTQYF. The CDR3 bases are TGTGCCAGCAGCCAGGACAGGGGCCATAGCACAGATACGCAGTATTTT.

The chain links TRBV19 to TRBJ2-1, with D perhaps matching TRBD2 (6 bases). CDR3 length: 17 amino acids. Per germline, CDR1 LNHDA and CDR2 SQIVND (reference sequence). V lost 8 bases, J lost 7 bases, and 27 bases lay in between. The CDR3 reads CASLSFEGIGGGNEQFF. For the CDR3, the DNA is TGTGCCAGTCTCTCGTTTGAGGGGATCGGTGGGGGGAATGAGCAGTTCTTC.

The rearrangement links TRBV5-1 to TRBJ1-1; the D is unclear. Germline V gene lookup returns CDR1 SGHRS and CDR2 YFSETQ. The V and J ends lost 0 bases and 2 bases respectively, with 11 bases between them. This CDR3 is 15 amino acids long. The CDR3 protein is CASSLALVSNTEAFF. Written as DNA, the CDR3 is TGCGCCAGCAGCTTGGCCCTGGTAAGCAACACTGAAGCTTTCTTT.

This clone has more than one count but fewer than ten. V is TRBV4-1 and J is TRBJ2-3; D call uncertain. The CDR3 loop spans 13 amino acids. The germline V gene encodes CDR1 MGHRA and CDR2 YSYEKL. Trimming removed 4 bases at V and 6 bases at J, with 11 bases between. CDR3 coding DNA: TGCGCCAGCAGCCGCGTCCAAAAGGATACGCAGTATTTT. Residues: CASSRVQKDTQYF.

J is TRBJ2-2 and V is TRBV28; 9 bases map to TRBD1. Germline V gives CDR1 MDHEN, CDR2 SYDVKM. The CDR3 loop spans 18 amino acids. After removal of 2 bases from V and 1 base from J, the junction contained 8 bases not matched to a gene. This CDR3 reads CASSLLFTGQGNTGELFF. DNA of the CDR3: TGTGCCAGCAGTTTACTCTTTACGGGACAGGGGAACACCGGGGAGCTGTTTTTT.

The V and J genes are TRBV30 and TRBJ2-7, with 7 bases lining up with TRBD2. The CDR3 consists of 13 residues. The germline V gene encodes CDR1 GTSNPN and CDR2 SVGIG (reference sequence). The trim removed 3 bases at V and 5 bases at J, leaving 7 bases unmatched. CDR3 in DNA: TGTGCCTGGAGGGGAGGGACTGGGGACGAGCAGTACTTC. Translating gives CAWRGGTGDEQYF.

The chain has TRBV2 and TRBJ1-5; TRBD1 might be the D (5 bases). The CDR3 is 15 residues long. Germline loops: CDR1 SNHLY, CDR2 FYNNEI. Trimming took 6 bases from V and 8 from J, leaving 20 bases between them. The CDR3, as DNA: TGTGCCAGCAGCCCTCTGACTCTTCCGGGGGAGCCCCAGCATTTT. Translating gives CASSPLTLPGEPQHF.

This rearrangement joins TRBV30 to TRBJ1-5; D gene unclear. Looked up from germline, CDR1 is GTSNPN and CDR2 is SVGIG (reference sequence). The V gene lost 6 bases and the J gene lost 2 bases, with 14 bases spanning the gap. This CDR3 has 14 amino acids. The CDR3 protein is CACTRERGNQPQHF. The CDR3 coding sequence is TGTGCCTGTACTAGGGAGCGTGGCAATCAGCCCCAGCATTTT. The full variable domain, completed using reference TRBV30 and TRBJ1-5, is SQTIHQWPATLVQPVGSPLSLECTVEGTSNPNLYWYRQAAGRGLQLLFYSVGIGQISSEVPQNLSASRPQDRQFILSSKKLLLSDSGFYLCACTRERGNQPQHFGDGTRLSIL.

The chain recombines TRBV4-3 with TRBJ2-1; 12 bases are shared with TRBD2. Germline values: CDR1 LGHNA, CDR2 YSLEER. This CDR3 has 16 amino acids. The ends lost 4 bases at V and 8 bases at J; junction bases unmatched: 9. The DNA of the CDR3 is TGCGCCAGCAGCCGATTCTCGGGACTAGCGGGCGATGAGCAGTTCTTC. This sequence encodes CASSRFSGLAGDEQFF.

The genes are TRBV19 and TRBJ2-7; 8 bases line up with TRBD1. CDR1 and CDR2 (germline): LNHDA, SQIVND (reference sequence). With 8 bases clipped from V and 0 bases from J, the junction kept 12 bases outside the gene matches. The CDR3 covers 16 residues. The CDR3 nucleotides are TGTGCCAGTGCTCTCCAGGGGGCAGGGCCCTCCTACGAGCAGTACTTC. Encoded protein: CASALQGAGPSYEQYF.

The chain uses TRBV6-5 and TRBJ2-6, with D possibly matching TRBD1 (6 bases). Germline V gene data show CDR1 as MNHEY and CDR2 as SVGAGI. The CDR3 is made up of 15 amino acids. V was shortened by 6 bases and J by 2 bases, with 11 bases between the two germline ends. This CDR3 is CASRYRTAGANVLTF. The DNA for the CDR3 is TGTGCCAGCAGATATAGGACAGCTGGGGCCAACGTCCTGACTTTC.

This chain connects TRBV7-9 to TRBJ2-7; D possibly corresponds to TRBD1 (6 bases). V gave up 5 bases and J gave up 4 bases, with 12 bases separating them. Germline V gives CDR1 SEHNR, CDR2 FQNEAQ (reference sequence). The CDR3 totals 13 residues. CDR3 sequence (DNA): TGTGCCAGCAGCCCTACTGACAGGTACGAGCAGTACTTC. Translating it yields CASSPTDRYEQYF.

CDR3 in amino acids: CSVDRGGADYEQYF. CDR3 coding DNA: TGCAGCGTTGATCGAGGGGGGGCCGACTACGAGCAGTACTTC. The chain has TRBV29-1 and TRBJ2-7, with TRBD2 as a possible D gene (7 bases). The CDR3 loop spans 14 amino acids. Germline V gene data show CDR1 as SQVTM and CDR2 as ANQGSEA. Trimming shortened V by 3 bases and J by 3 bases, and 15 bases separated the two germline ends.

This clone was counted between two and nine times. V is TRBV7-6 and J is TRBJ2-7; 12 nucleotides align to TRBD2. The CDR3 totals 16 residues. The V segment lost 5 bases and the J segment 3 bases; nucleotides outside the gene matches: 8. Germline lookup yields CDR1 SGHVS and CDR2 FNYEAQ. In nucleotides, the CDR3 is TGTGCCAGCAGCCCAAGGACTAGCGGGATAGGCTACGAGCAGTACTTC. Translated: CASSPRTSGIGYEQYF.